Here is one TCR beta chain with its context. Through MiXCR, TCRdb re-clonotyped the PCR reads. The table lists tens of thousands of clones, roughly 18% of them singletons. This specimen belongs to a study of metastatic and nonmetastatic thyroid tumors. Thyroid surgery was preceded by no treatment in any patient. This CDR3 has 16 residues. Germline loops: CDR1 SGHDN, CDR2 FVKESK. V was pared by 4 bases and J by 4 bases, with 19 bases between. J is TRBJ1-2 and V is TRBV14; a possible D gene is TRBD1 (6 bases). This sequence was found in a female donor with papillary thyroid cancer or a benign thyroid nodule (not recorded which). Some clones in this sample may be carry-over from other donors' samples. Sequences were obtained from blood. In DNA form, the CDR3 reads TGTGCCAGCAGCCCGTCTCACAGGGTCCTTCTCTATGGCTACACCTTC. Residues: CASSPSHRVLLYGYTF.